A single sample is the source of the 5 T cell receptor beta chains below, sequenced in a study of regulatory T cells in long-lasting Graves disease. To make TCR beta libraries, researchers used iRepertoire HTBI primers and Arm-PCR of CDR3 regions. TCRdb re-called the multiplex PCR reads with MiXCR, one entry per CDR3 protein. The data show hundreds of thousands of distinct CDR3 sequences, with about 16% seen just once and about 25% held by the top ten. The time point: newly diagnosed GD, antithyroid drugs for less than 3 months. TCR sequences were obtained from RNA taken from PBMCs. Another study also made use of these data, one on T cells in Graves' hyperthyroidism and ophthalmopathy.

Here the sequenced sample was peripheral blood mononuclear cells (PBMCs), taken at new diagnosis, from a patient treated with antithyroid drugs. The source is a woman aged 40-60 years with Graves disease.

V is TRBV28 and J is TRBJ2-1; 9 bases agree with TRBD2. The CDR3 length is 15 residues. V was clipped by 7 bases and J by 4 bases; unmatched bases: 8. CDR1 and CDR2 from the germline V gene are MDHEN and SYDVKM. The CDR3, as DNA: TGTGCCAGCACTCTAGCCAGCGGGGGGTACAATGAGCAGTTCTTC. This sequence encodes CASTLASGGYNEQFF.

Many counts were recorded for this clonotype. The CDR3 nucleotides are TGTGCCAGCAGCTTAGCCGGACAGGGCGTTAGGCAGTTCTTC. Residues: CASSLAGQGVRQFF. The chain has TRBV11-2 and TRBJ2-1, with 8 nucleotides matching TRBD1. The CDR3 covers 14 residues. Trimming at V came to 1 base and at J to 12 bases, leaving 8 bases not matched to a gene. CDR1 SGHAT and CDR2 FQNNGV come from the germline V gene.

The V gene is TRBV3-1, the J gene TRBJ1-2, with 9 bases aligning to TRBD1. The germline V gene encodes CDR1 LGHDT and CDR2 YNNKEL (reference sequence). The CDR3 covers 15 residues. V lost 4 bases to trimming and J lost 8 bases; unmatched junction nucleotides: 11. CDR3 DNA sequence: TGTGCCAGCAGCCGACTGTTACAGGGGGCGGAGGGCTACACCTTC. Translated, it gives CASSRLLQGAEGYTF.

This clonotype has a count of ten or more. The CDR3 sequence is CASSLDSTVHGYTF. In nucleotides, the CDR3 is TGTGCCAGCAGCTTGGACAGCACCGTACATGGCTACACCTTC. The chain carries TRBV5-5 and TRBJ1-2; D is unresolved. This CDR3 is built from 14 residues. Germline-derived CDR1 and CDR2 are SGHKS and YYEKEE (reference sequence). Between the trimmed V and J ends, which lost 0 bases and 6 bases, there was a span of 12 bases.

The rearrangement links TRBV19 to TRBJ2-7, with 8 bases aligning to TRBD2. Germline V gene lookup returns CDR1 LNHDA and CDR2 SQIVND (reference sequence). The CDR3 is 17 residues long. Losses at the gene ends were 5 bases for V and 0 bases for J; bases not matched to a gene: 12. The CDR3 here is CASSVTAGGHSSYEQYF. CDR3 coding DNA: TGTGCCAGTAGTGTTACCGCGGGGGGACACAGCTCCTACGAGCAGTACTTC.